This TCR beta chain was documented in a study of shared clonotypes between healthy human individuals. Across several immunoSEQ plates, the genomic DNA of each subset was split evenly. The table came from immunoSEQ multiplex PCR; TCRdb's copy has only in-frame clones and leaves some out. This sample has some 530,000 clones; over 70% occur once, and the top ten carry 12%. V trimming: 7 bases; J trimming: 2 bases; junction bases outside the gene matches: 8. This CDR3 contains 14 residues. The germline gives CDR1 SQVTM, CDR2 ANQGSEA. The receptor was derived from a middle-aged woman in good health. Some clones in this sample may be carry-over from other donors' samples. Material for sequencing was PBMCs. The genes are TRBV29-1 and TRBJ2-1, with 7 bases aligning to TRBD1. CDR3: CSGQRDSTYNEQFF. In DNA, the CDR3 is TGCAGCGGCCAACGGGACAGTACCTACAATGAGCAGTTCTTC.